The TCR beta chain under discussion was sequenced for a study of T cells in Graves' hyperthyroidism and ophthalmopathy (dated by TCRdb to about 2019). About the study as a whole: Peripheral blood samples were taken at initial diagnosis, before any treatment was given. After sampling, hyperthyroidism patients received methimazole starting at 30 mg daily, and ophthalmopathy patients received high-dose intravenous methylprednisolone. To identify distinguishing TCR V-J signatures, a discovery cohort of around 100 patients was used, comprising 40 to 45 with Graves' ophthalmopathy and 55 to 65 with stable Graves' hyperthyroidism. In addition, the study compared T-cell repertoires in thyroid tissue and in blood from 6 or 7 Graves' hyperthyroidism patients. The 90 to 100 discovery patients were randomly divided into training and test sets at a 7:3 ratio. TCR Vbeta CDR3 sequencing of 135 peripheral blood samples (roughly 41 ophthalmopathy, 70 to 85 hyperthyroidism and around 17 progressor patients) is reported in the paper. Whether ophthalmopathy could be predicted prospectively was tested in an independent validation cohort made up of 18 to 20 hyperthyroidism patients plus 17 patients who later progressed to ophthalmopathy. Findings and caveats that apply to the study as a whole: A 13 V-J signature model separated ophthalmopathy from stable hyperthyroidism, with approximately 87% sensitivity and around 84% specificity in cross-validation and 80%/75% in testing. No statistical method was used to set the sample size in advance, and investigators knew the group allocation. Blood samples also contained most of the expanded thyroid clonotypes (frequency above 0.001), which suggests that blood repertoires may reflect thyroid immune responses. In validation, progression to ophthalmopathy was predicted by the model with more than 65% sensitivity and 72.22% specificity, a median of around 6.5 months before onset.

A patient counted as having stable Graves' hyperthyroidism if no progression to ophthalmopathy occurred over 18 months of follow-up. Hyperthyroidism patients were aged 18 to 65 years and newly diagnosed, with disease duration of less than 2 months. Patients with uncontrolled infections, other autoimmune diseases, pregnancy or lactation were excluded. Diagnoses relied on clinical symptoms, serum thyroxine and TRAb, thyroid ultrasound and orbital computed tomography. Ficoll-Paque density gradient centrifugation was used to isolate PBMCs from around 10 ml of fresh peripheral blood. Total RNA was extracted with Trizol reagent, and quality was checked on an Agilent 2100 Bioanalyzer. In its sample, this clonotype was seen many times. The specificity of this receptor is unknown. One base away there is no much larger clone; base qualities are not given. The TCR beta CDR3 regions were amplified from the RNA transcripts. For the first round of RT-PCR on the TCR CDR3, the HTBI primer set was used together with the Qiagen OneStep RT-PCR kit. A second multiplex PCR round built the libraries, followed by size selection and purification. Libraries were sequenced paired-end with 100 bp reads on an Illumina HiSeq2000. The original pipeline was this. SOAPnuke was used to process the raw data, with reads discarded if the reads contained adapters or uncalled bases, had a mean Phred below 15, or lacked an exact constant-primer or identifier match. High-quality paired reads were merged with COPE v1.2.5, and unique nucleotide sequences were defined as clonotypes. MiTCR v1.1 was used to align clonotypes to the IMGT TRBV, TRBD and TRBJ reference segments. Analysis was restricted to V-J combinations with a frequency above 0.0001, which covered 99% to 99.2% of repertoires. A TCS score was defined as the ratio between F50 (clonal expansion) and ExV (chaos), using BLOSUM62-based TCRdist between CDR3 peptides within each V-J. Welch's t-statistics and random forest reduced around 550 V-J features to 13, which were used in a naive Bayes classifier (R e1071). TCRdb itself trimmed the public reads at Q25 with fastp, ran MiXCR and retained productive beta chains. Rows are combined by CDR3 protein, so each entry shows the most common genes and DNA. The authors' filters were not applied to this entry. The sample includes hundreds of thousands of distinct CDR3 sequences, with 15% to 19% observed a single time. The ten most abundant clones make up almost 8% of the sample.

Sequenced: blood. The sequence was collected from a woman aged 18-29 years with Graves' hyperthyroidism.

The DNA sequence follows: TGTGCCAGCAGTGTGGGACTTAACACCGGGGAGCTGTTTTTT. The resulting protein is CASSVGLNTGELFF. The chain is encoded by TRBV12-3 or TRBV12-4 joined to TRBJ2-2; a tentative D match to TRBD2 spans 6 bases. The trim is 5 bases for V and 2 bases for J, with a gap of 9 bases between the germline ends. The CDR3 goes from the cysteine to the phenylalanine over 14 residues. Only CDR3 DNA is held: 42 bases, read in frame from base 1.